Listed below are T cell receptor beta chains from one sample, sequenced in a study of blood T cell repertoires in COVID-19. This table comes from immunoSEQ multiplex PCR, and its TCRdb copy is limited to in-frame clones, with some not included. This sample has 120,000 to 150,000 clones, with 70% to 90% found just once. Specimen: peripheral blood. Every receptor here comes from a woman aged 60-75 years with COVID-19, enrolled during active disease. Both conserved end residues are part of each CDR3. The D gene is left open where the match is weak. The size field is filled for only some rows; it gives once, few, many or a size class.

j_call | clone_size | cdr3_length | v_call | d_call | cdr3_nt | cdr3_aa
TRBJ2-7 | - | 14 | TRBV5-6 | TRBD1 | TGTGCCAGCAGCTTTGGGACAGGGGGTGGCGAGCAGTACTTC | CASSFGTGGGEQYF
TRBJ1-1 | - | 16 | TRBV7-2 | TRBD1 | TGTGCCAGCAGCTCGGCGACAGGGCAGGAGTTCACTGAAGCTTTCTTT | CASSSATGQEFTEAFF
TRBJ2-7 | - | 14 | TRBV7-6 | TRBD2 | TGTGCCAGCAGCTTAGAGCCTAGCGGGGGACAGCAGTACTTC | CASSLEPSGGQQYF
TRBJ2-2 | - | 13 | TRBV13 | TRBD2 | TGTGCCAGCAGCCAACCGGGAGGCGGGGAGCTGTTTTTT | CASSQPGGGELFF
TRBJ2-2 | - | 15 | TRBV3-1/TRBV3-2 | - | TGTGCCAGCAGCCATCAGCCGCAGGACACCGGGGAGCTGTTTTTT | CASSHQPQDTGELFF
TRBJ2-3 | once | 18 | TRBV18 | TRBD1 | TGTGCCAGCTCACCCTCACACTCCCGACAGGGGTCGGAAGATACGCAGTATTTT | CASSPSHSRQGSEDTQYF
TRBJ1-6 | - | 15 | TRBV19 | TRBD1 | TGTGCCAGTACCAGGGACAGGGGGAACAATTCACCCCTCCACTTT | CASTRDRGNNSPLHF
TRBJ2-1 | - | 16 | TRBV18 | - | TGTGCCAGCTCCCCAGGGACTGGAGCCATACTGGATGAGCAGTTCTTC | CASSPGTGAILDEQFF
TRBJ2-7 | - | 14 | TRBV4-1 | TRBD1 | TGCGCCAGTAAGCCGGGACAGGGATCCTACGAGCAGTACTTC | CASKPGQGSYEQYF
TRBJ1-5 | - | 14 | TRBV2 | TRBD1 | TGTGCCAGCAGGACCGGGACAGTGAATCAGCCCCAGCATTTT | CASRTGTVNQPQHF
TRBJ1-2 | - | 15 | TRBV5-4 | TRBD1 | TGTGCCAGCAGGCGCCCCGGGACAGTGAACTATGGCTACACCTTC | CASRRPGTVNYGYTF
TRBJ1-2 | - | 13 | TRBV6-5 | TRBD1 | TGTGCCAGCAAGCGGACAGGGAATGGTGGCTACACCTTC | CASKRTGNGGYTF
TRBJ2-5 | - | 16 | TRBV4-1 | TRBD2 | TGCGCCAGCAGCTTCCGGGCGGGGGAGAACGGAGAGACCCAGTACTTC | CASSFRAGENGETQYF
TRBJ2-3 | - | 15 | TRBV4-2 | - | TGTGCCAGCAGCCAAGGCCAGCGGATGGTTGATACGCAGTATTTT | CASSQGQRMVDTQYF
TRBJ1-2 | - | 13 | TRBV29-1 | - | TGCAGCGTACCCGGGACACTGGTACGTGGCTACACCTTC | CSVPGTLVRGYTF
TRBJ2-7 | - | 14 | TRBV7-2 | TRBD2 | TGTGCCAGCAGCTCGCGTCTAGCGGGAGACGAGCAGTACTTC | CASSSRLAGDEQYF
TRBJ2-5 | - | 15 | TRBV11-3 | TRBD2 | TGTGCCAGCAGCCCGGGACTAGCGGAACAAGAGACCCAGTACTTC | CASSPGLAEQETQYF
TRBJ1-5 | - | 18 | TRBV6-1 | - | TGTGCCAGCAGTGATTTAGTGTGGGGCAGAAGGAGCAATCAGCCCCAGCATTTT | CASSDLVWGRRSNQPQHF
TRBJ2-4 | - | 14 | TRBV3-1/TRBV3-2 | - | TGTGCCAGCAGCCAAGAAGGCCAGGGAAACATTCAGTACTTC | CASSQEGQGNIQYF
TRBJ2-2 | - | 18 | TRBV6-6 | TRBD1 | TGTGCCAGCAGTGGATCACCTAACAGGGGGCCTGACACCGGGGAGCTGTTTTTT | CASSGSPNRGPDTGELFF
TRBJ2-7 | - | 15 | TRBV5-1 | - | TGCGCCAGCAGCCCCGCCCCGGGGGTAGCCTACGAGCAGTACTTC | CASSPAPGVAYEQYF
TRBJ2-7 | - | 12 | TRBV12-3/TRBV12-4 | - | TGTGCCAGCAGTTTGAACACCTACGAGCAGTACTTC | CASSLNTYEQYF
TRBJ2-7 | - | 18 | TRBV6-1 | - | TGTGCCAGCAGTGAAGAGGATAGAAGACATGACGAGTCCTACGAGCAGTACTTC | CASSEEDRRHDESYEQYF
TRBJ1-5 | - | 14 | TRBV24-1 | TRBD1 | TGTGCCACCACGGGACAGGGGGCAAATCAGCCCCAGCATTTT | CATTGQGANQPQHF
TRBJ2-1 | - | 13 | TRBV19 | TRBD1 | TGTGCCAGTAGTAATACAGGGGGCGCGATTCTGTTCTTC | CASSNTGGAILFF
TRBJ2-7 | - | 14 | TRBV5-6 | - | TGTGCCAGCAGCGCCGGGGACAACTCCTACGAGCAGTACTTC | CASSAGDNSYEQYF
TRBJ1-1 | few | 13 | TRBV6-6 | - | TGTGCCAGCACCTTGCGCCGGAACACTGAAGCTTTCTTT | CASTLRRNTEAFF
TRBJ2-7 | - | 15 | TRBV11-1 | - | TGTGCCAGCAGCCCCGGACTCGGGAGCTCCTACGAGCAGTACTTC | CASSPGLGSSYEQYF
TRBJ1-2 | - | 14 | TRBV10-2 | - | TGCGCCAGCAGTGAGTACTCCCAGGATTATGGCTACACCTTC | CASSEYSQDYGYTF
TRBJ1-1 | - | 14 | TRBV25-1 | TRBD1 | TGTGCCAGCAGTGGCCGGACAGGGGGAACTGAAGCTTTCTTT | CASSGRTGGTEAFF
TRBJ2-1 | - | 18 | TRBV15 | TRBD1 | TGTGCCACCAGCAGAGGTGGGGTGACAGGGAGCTCCTACAATGAGCAGTTCTTC | CATSRGGVTGSSYNEQFF
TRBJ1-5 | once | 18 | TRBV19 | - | TGTGCCAGTAGTACCAAGACGGCCCAATACTATAGCAATCAGCCCCAGCATTTT | CASSTKTAQYYSNQPQHF
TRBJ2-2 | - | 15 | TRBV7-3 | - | TGTGCCAGCAGCCCTGAGGGTTTGAACACCGGGGAGCTGTTTTTT | CASSPEGLNTGELFF
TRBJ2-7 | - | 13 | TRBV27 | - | TGTGCCAGCAGCCTTACCCCAGGCTACGAGCAGTACTTC | CASSLTPGYEQYF
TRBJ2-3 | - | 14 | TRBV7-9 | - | TGTGCCAGCAGCTCCGCCGGGACATCAGATACGCAGTATTTT | CASSSAGTSDTQYF
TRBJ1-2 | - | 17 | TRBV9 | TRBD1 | TGTGCCAGCAGCGTAACTTCTCAAAGGGACAGACTCTATGGCTACACCTTC | CASSVTSQRDRLYGYTF
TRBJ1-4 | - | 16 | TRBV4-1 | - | TGCGCCAGCAGCCAAGGGCGCGGGCCAACTAATGAAAAACTGTTTTTT | CASSQGRGPTNEKLFF
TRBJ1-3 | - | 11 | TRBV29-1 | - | TGCAGCGTCCAGGGGCGAGACACCATATATTTT | CSVQGRDTIYF
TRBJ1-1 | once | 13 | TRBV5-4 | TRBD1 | TGTGCCAGCAGTCTAGACAGGGACCCTGAAGCTTTCTTT | CASSLDRDPEAFF
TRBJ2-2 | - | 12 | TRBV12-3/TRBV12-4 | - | TGTGCCAGCAGCTACTTCACCGGGGAGCTGTTTTTT | CASSYFTGELFF
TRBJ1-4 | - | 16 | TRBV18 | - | TGTGCCAGCTCACTCGGGACTCTCAAGGGAGGAGAAAAACTGTTTTTT | CASSLGTLKGGEKLFF
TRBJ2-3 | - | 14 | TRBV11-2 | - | TGTGCCAGCAGCCCAGGGGCGGGCGCAGATACGCAGTATTTT | CASSPGAGADTQYF
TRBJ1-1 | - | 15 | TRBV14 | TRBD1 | TGTGCCAGCAGCCACCCCGGGACAGGGAACACTGAAGCTTTCTTT | CASSHPGTGNTEAFF
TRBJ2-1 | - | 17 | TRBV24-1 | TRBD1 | TGTGCCACCAGTGACTCTCTGACAGGGCCCCCGGGAAATGAGCAGTTCTTC | CATSDSLTGPPGNEQFF
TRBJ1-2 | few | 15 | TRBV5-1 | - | TGCGCCAGCAGCTTGTCGATCAGGAAGGACTATGGCTACACCTTC | CASSLSIRKDYGYTF
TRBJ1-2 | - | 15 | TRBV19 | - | TGTGCCAGTATAGGGGCAGCCTGGGGAAACTATGGCTACACCTTC | CASIGAAWGNYGYTF
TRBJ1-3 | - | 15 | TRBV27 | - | TGTGCCAGCAGTTCAGGCAGCTACTCTGGAAACACCATATATTTT | CASSSGSYSGNTIYF
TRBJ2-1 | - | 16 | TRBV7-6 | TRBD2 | TGTGCCAGCAGCCCCGATAGCGGGGGGGCCTACAATGAGCAGTTCTTC | CASSPDSGGAYNEQFF
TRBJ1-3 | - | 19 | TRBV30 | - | TGTGCCTGGAGTGTAATCAGTATTCCCGATTTAATCTCTGGAAACACCATATATTTT | CAWSVISIPDLISGNTIYF